This T cell receptor (beta chain) originates from a study of T-cell reconstitution after alpha-beta-depleted transplantation in children. The sample holds many counts of this clonotype. Molecular barcoding with unique molecular identifiers was used for the TCRbeta library. TCRdb re-called the PCR reads through MiXCR, storing one row per CDR3 protein. The sample yields roughly 220,000 distinct CDR3 sequences, 12% seen once. The V segment lost 6 bases and the J segment 4 bases; nucleotides outside the gene matches: 7. The CDR3 extends over 15 amino acids. The starting material was PBMCs from the stem cell graft donor, obtained from the stem cell graft. The chain carries TRBV12-3 or TRBV12-4 and TRBJ2-2, with 8 bases fitting TRBD2. The source of this sequence is a human donor who donated a stem cell graft to a child with acute lymphoblastic leukemia. The CDR3 nucleotides are TGTGCCAGCAGACCAACCGGGACTAGCACCGGGGAGCTGTTTTTT. Protein sequence: CASRPTGTSTGELFF.